The 25 T cell receptor beta chains below were found in one sample sequenced in a study of blood T cell repertoires in COVID-19. Sequencing was performed with immunoSEQ multiplex PCR; in TCRdb, only in-frame clones are kept and a portion is missing. The sample lists approximately 200,000 clones, about 81% occurring once. The sequenced sample consisted of PBMCs or T cells enriched from blood (not recorded which). These receptors came from a woman in her twenties or thirties who had recovered from COVID-19.

This clone appeared a few times. The chain links TRBV9 to TRBJ2-7; 8 nucleotides line up with TRBD2. From germline, CDR1 is SGDLS and CDR2 YYNGEE. CDR3 size: 14 residues. The J segment lost 6 bases and the V segment lost 4 bases, leaving 9 bases of the junction unmatched. CDR3 sequence: CASSPRAGVSEQYF. In DNA form, the CDR3 reads TGTGCCAGCAGCCCAAGAGCGGGAGTGAGCGAGCAGTACTTC.

The chain carries TRBV28 and TRBJ1-2; 9 bases match TRBD1. In germline, CDR1 is MDHEN, CDR2 SYDVKM. V shed 0 bases, J shed 7 bases, and the junction held 9 bases outside the gene matches. The CDR3 has 16 amino acids. The CDR3 reads CASSLWHRGQGVGYTF. The CDR3 DNA reads TGTGCCAGCAGTTTATGGCACAGGGGGCAGGGTGTTGGCTACACCTTC.

This chain uses TRBV13 with TRBJ1-2; 7 bases fit TRBD1. The CDR3 consists of 15 residues. Germline loops: CDR1 PRHDT, CDR2 FYEKMQ (reference sequence). The V gene end was trimmed by 6 bases and the J gene end by 0 bases; junction bases not matched to a gene: 7. The CDR3 DNA sequence: TGTGCCAGCAGTCTAGGGGGCATAGCTAACTATGGCTACACCTTC. It codes for CASSLGGIANYGYTF.

This clone has only one observation. The chain uses TRBV4-1 and TRBJ1-4, with 10 bases fitting TRBD1. V trimming: 1 base; J trimming: 7 bases; junction bases outside the gene matches: 3. The CDR3 consists of 15 residues. Germline V lookup: CDR1 MGHRA, CDR2 YSYEKL. The CDR3 bases are TGCGCCAGCAGCCAAGGACAGGGGGCAGTTGAAAAACTGTTTTTT. This gives the protein CASSQGQGAVEKLFF.

This chain connects TRBV2 to TRBJ2-5, with 10 bases fitting TRBD2. Losses at the gene ends were 8 bases for V and 2 bases for J; bases not matched to a gene: 5. This CDR3 region has 14 residues. The germline V gene encodes CDR1 SNHLY and CDR2 FYNNEI. This chain's CDR3 is CASGGLAAQETQYF. CDR3 bases: TGTGCCAGCGGTGGACTAGCGGCTCAAGAGACCCAGTACTTC.

The gene calls are TRBV4-1 and TRBJ2-5; tentatively, D is TRBD2 (5 bases). The CDR3 spans 15 residues. Germline-derived CDR1 and CDR2 are MGHRA and YSYEKL. Trimming left V 0 bases short and J 1 base short, with 9 bases between. CDR3: CASSQEGVSQETQYF. In DNA, the CDR3 is TGCGCCAGCAGCCAAGAGGGAGTATCCCAAGAGACCCAGTACTTC.

Written as DNA, the CDR3 is TGTGCCCACGGGCAGGGCGGAAAACTGTTTTTT. This sequence encodes CAHGQGGKLFF. This chain links TRBV6-5 with TRBJ1-4; a possible D gene is TRBD1 (5 bases). The CDR3 consists of 11 residues. Trimming pared 11 bases from V and 10 bases from J, leaving 14 bases between. Germline CDR1 reads MNHEY; CDR2 reads SVGAGI.

This sequence joins TRBV12-3 or TRBV12-4 and TRBJ1-5; 9 nucleotides line up with TRBD1. Losses at the gene ends were 6 bases for V and 7 bases for J; bases not matched to a gene: 4. This CDR3 has 13 amino acids. The CDR3 reads CASRGQGGQPQHF. CDR3 bases: TGTGCCAGCAGGGGACAGGGAGGCCAGCCCCAGCATTTT.

This rearrangement joins TRBV5-1 to TRBJ1-5; TRBD1 aligns across 10 bases. The CDR3 runs to 16 residues. J lost 3 bases, V lost 0 bases, and 3 bases had no gene match. From germline, CDR1 is SGHRS and CDR2 YFSETQ. As DNA, the CDR3 is TGCGCCAGCAGCTTGGGGACAGGGGGGAACAATCAGCCCCAGCATTTT. Translation gives CASSLGTGGNNQPQHF.

The chain links TRBV30 to TRBJ2-3; D possibly corresponds to TRBD2 (6 bases). V lost 3 bases and J lost 3, with 16 bases in between. The CDR3 has 15 amino acids. CDR1 and CDR2 (germline): GTSNPN, SVGIG (reference sequence). The CDR3 nucleotides are TGTGCCTGGAGCGGGGGAGGTGCGGGTACAGATACGCAGTATTTT. Translated, it gives CAWSGGGAGTDTQYF.

As to this clone: This sample also contains other DNA sequences that code for the same CDR3. The chain links TRBV27 to TRBJ1-5; no clear D gene. This CDR3 is 11 amino acids long. The V gene's germline CDR1 is MNHEY and CDR2 SMNVEV (reference sequence). Trimming shortened V by 8 bases and J by 4 bases, and 6 bases separated the two germline ends. The CDR3: CASPQNQPQHF. In DNA, the CDR3 is TGTGCCAGCCCCCAGAATCAGCCCCAGCATTTT.

The rearrangement links TRBV19 to TRBJ1-6; 7 bases align to TRBD1. The germline gives CDR1 LNHDA, CDR2 SQIVND (reference sequence). V lost 3 bases, J lost 12 bases, and 8 bases stayed unmatched. The CDR3 sequence is 14 residues long. The CDR3 sequence: CASSMYRGDQPLHF. The CDR3, as DNA: TGTGCCAGTAGTATGTACAGGGGAGATCAACCCCTCCACTTT.

The J gene is TRBJ1-2, the V gene TRBV2; D call uncertain. Germline V lookup: CDR1 SNHLY, CDR2 FYNNEI. This CDR3 has 14 amino acids. V lost 8 bases, J lost 0 bases, and 13 bases lay in between. CDR3 protein: CASLNDGSNYGYTF. CDR3 nucleotide sequence: TGTGCCAGCCTCAACGACGGGTCTAACTATGGCTACACCTTC.

This clone was detected once. The chain employs TRBV4-1 and TRBJ1-5; tentatively, D is TRBD1 (6 bases). This CDR3 has 13 amino acids. Germline CDR1 and CDR2: MGHRA and YSYEKL. The germline V and J ends were trimmed by 1 base and 15 bases, with 16 bases remaining between them. The CDR3 region has the DNA TGCGCCAGCAGCCAAGTATCGTCGGGACAAAGGCATTTT. Its protein product is CASSQVSSGQRHF.

This clone has only one observation. The chain employs TRBV27 and TRBJ1-6; no clear D gene. The ends were cut back, 3 bases at V and 0 bases at J, with 6 bases in the middle. The germline V gene encodes CDR1 MNHEY and CDR2 SMNVEV (reference sequence). The CDR3 covers 15 residues. The CDR3 spells CASSLRVSYNSPLHF. CDR3 coding DNA: TGTGCCAGCAGTTTGAGGGTCTCCTATAATTCACCCCTCCACTTT.

The chain is built from TRBV18 and TRBJ1-2, with a weak D call TRBD1 (5 bases). Germline V gene lookup returns CDR1 KGHSH and CDR2 LQKENI. This CDR3 is 12 amino acids long. The V end lost 1 base, the J end lost 7 bases, and 7 bases lay between the germline ends. In DNA, the CDR3 is TGTGCCAGCTCACCACTGGGGGGTGGCTACACCTTC. Its protein is CASSPLGGGYTF.

The chain is built from TRBV4-2 and TRBJ1-1; D unresolved. V was shortened by 4 bases and J by 5 bases, with 20 bases between the two germline ends. The length of the CDR3 is 16 residues. Germline loops: CDR1 LGHNA, CDR2 YNFKEQ. CDR3 sequence (DNA): TGTGCCAGCAGCCCAGCGGTGGGAAGGGCTGGTACTGAAGCTTTCTTT. Residues: CASSPAVGRAGTEAFF.

The chain uses TRBV12-5 and TRBJ2-3; 7 bases are shared with TRBD2. The CDR3 extends over 16 amino acids. The junction had 8 bases not matched to a gene; V was cut back by 2 bases and J by 3 bases. Germline CDR1 and CDR2: LGHNT and FRNRAP. The CDR3 region has the DNA TGTGCTAGTGGTTTGTCCGTTATAGCGGGTACAGATACGCAGTATTTT. Translation gives CASGLSVIAGTDTQYF.

In DNA form, the CDR3 reads TGTGCCAGCAGCTCGGGAGCTGGGAACACTGAAGCTTTCTTT. It is translated as CASSSGAGNTEAFF. This chain links TRBV11-2 with TRBJ1-1; D gene unclear. This CDR3 is built from 14 residues. CDR1 and CDR2 from the germline V gene are SGHAT and FQNNGV. V was shortened by 4 bases and J by 1 base, with 10 bases between the two germline ends.

The genes are TRBV19 and TRBJ1-5; D unclear. This CDR3 comprises 16 residues. Germline lookup yields CDR1 LNHDA and CDR2 SQIVND (reference sequence). Trimming took 0 bases from V and 1 from J, leaving 10 bases between them. The CDR3 bases are TGTGCCAGTAGTATAGATCTCGGGGTCAGCAATCAGCCCCAGCATTTT. Amino acids: CASSIDLGVSNQPQHF.

The genes are TRBV3-1 (or the pseudogene TRBV3-2) and TRBJ1-1; D possibly corresponds to TRBD1 (6 bases). The CDR3 is made up of 16 amino acids. Germline V gene lookup returns CDR1 LGHDT and CDR2 YNNKEL (reference sequence). Trimming removed 0 bases from V and 0 bases from J, with 11 bases in between. CDR3 in DNA: TGTGCCAGCAGCCAAGAGGGGCAGGGGTTGAACACTGAAGCTTTCTTT. Translation gives CASSQEGQGLNTEAFF.

The chain recombines TRBV7-8 with TRBJ1-1; 8 bases match TRBD1. There are 14 residues in the CDR3. Germline V gene data show CDR1 as SGHVS and CDR2 as FQNEAQ. V lost 1 base, J lost 3 bases, and 1 base stayed unmatched. The CDR3 bases are TGTGCCAGCAGCTTAGGACAGGGGTACACTGAAGCTTTCTTT. The encoded protein is CASSLGQGYTEAFF.

This clone is a singleton in its sample. The chain employs TRBV4-1 and TRBJ1-1, with 9 bases identical to TRBD1. The J segment lost 8 bases and the V segment lost 1 base, leaving 8 bases of the junction unmatched. The CDR3 covers 15 residues. Germline CDR1 is MGHRA and CDR2 is YSYEKL. This chain's CDR3 is CASSQGLGTGLEAFF. DNA for the CDR3: TGCGCCAGCAGCCAAGGTCTAGGGACAGGGTTAGAAGCTTTCTTT.

V is TRBV5-6 and J is TRBJ1-2, with D maybe TRBD1 (6 bases). Per the germline V gene, CDR1 is SGHDT and CDR2 is YYEEEE. V was cut by 9 bases and J by 8 bases, with 17 bases left in between. The length of the CDR3 is 12 residues. CDR3 DNA: TGTGCCACACACAGGGACCCCTGGGGCTACACCTTC. It codes for CATHRDPWGYTF.

The chain carries TRBV28 and TRBJ2-3; a weak D match, TRBD1 (6 bases). Germline V gene lookup returns CDR1 MDHEN and CDR2 SYDVKM. V gave up 2 bases and J gave up 7 bases, with 7 bases separating them. The CDR3 covers 12 residues. The CDR3 loop is CASSLTGNTQYF. The CDR3 region has the DNA TGTGCCAGCAGTTTAACAGGGAATACGCAGTATTTT.